This T cell receptor beta chain was identified in a study of Tregs in tolerant kidney transplant recipients (dated by TCRdb to 2018 to 2020). A note on the overall study: The study used TCRbeta sequencing to identify donor-specific regulatory T cells before combined kidney and bone marrow transplantation, then tracked those cells after transplant.

The CDR3 numbers 22 residues from cysteine through phenylalanine. Just the 66-base CDR3 DNA is kept, in frame starting at base 1. Germline trimming amounts to 0 bases on V and 3 bases on J, with 21 as the count of junction bases outside the gene matches. CDR1 and CDR2, per the germline V gene, are SGDLS and YYNGEE. The transplants used related donors with nonmyeloablative bone marrow transplantation, and mixed chimerism in the human trials was transient. Thawed PBMCs were FACS-sorted into unstimulated Tregs (CD4+CD25+CD127-), CD4+ non-Tregs (CD4+CD25-), CD4 cells and CD8 cells. The patients were a handful of recipients of combined kidney and bone marrow transplants from the ITN036ST trial, and samples were available only for these trial subjects. Healthy control blood was processed to PBMCs by Ficoll density gradient and cryopreserved, and patient PBMCs were collected before and after transplant.

Notes on this clone: No antigen is known for it. Per-nucleotide qualities are absent, and no much larger clonotype sits a single base away.

For TCRbeta CDR3 sequencing, genomic DNA from the sorted cells was extracted using the QIAGEN DNeasy Blood and Tissue Kit. High-throughput TCRbeta CDR3 sequencing was carried out commercially through immunoSEQ, with PCR amplification with bias correction and internal controls included. As for how the authors treated the data: A unique productive TCRbeta sequence was defined by the CDR3 nucleotide sequence when primers matched, and otherwise by the CDR3 amino acid sequence together with the Vbeta and Jbeta genes. To correct sorting error, sequences shared between sorted populations at a frequency ratio of 2:1 or less were removed; the rest were assigned to the higher population. A sequence counted as donor-reactive if, in CFSE-low cells, the sequence had a frequency of at least 0.01% and was expanded at least 5-fold compared with unstimulated cells. Jensen-Shannon divergence calculated on the top 100 TCRbeta sequences ranked by frequency was used to measure repertoire divergence. When a sample had multiple sequencing runs, each run was corrected for sorting error separately and the runs were then pooled. As stored in TCRdb, this immuneACCESS dataset retains in-frame rearrangements with V and J assigned. A fraction of the clones does not appear; measured against another copy, unresolved V genes explain less than half of the discrepancy, and the remainder lacks a known reason. Clonal size and the V and J genes are those of that table, whereas D and trimming came from the DNA. The sample records 95,000 or so clones, 93% of which are singletons. The ten largest clones capture about 1.5% of the sample.

General study outcomes and caveats: Biological reproducibility was not directly assessed, although technical replication error appeared to be minimal. Because the study included only a small number of patients, the results must be confirmed in larger populations and under other immunosuppression protocols. Expanding Tregs with activated donor B cells appeared to identify the most biologically relevant and donor-specific TCRbeta repertoire. For some patients, the PCR primers changed as time went on, which meant samples from those patients could not be compared with one another at the nucleotide level. In tolerant patients, the expansion of donor-specific Tregs was greater than global Treg expansion, suggesting that the expansion was antigen-driven rather than nonspecific.

This specimen consisted of CD4+ T cells from blood (PBMCs), obtained 12 months after the transplant. The source is a human patient who received a combined kidney and bone marrow transplant. After a transplant, some of the T cells may come from the graft donor. The receptor chain draws on TRBV9 and TRBJ2-6, with TRBD1 matching 7 junction bases. In nucleotides, the sequence is TGTGCCAGCAGCGTAGTTTCGATGAAATTGTGGCAGGGGGAGTTTGGGGCCAACGTCCTGACTTTC. Translated, this gives CASSVVSMKLWQGEFGANVLTF.